This T cell receptor beta chain was sequenced during a study of vaccination and CD4 T cells after COVID-19. Study at large: Blood was drawn a median around 70 days post second dose, range 14 to 241.

Findings of the study overall: The authors identified 304 of 307 vaccine-specific clones in convalescent patients as spike mono-reactive.

Regarding this clonotype: The antigen is unknown.

The germline CDR1 and CDR2 sequences are WSHSY and SAAADI. Trimming left V 6 bases short and J 0 bases short, with 10 bases between. The CDR3 length is 14 residues. An Oncomine TCR Beta short-read assay was used to sequence the DNA from cultured CD4+ T cells. TCRdb re-analysed the PCR reads in MiXCR, keeping a single row per CDR3 protein. Of 10,000 to 15,000 distinct CDR3 sequences listed, roughly a third are singletons. Regarding treatment: approximately nine-day PBMC culture with coronavirus spike peptide pools or control peptides (ViraFEST assay). This sample comprised CD4+ T cells from blood, cultured in vitro, obtained before SARS-CoV-2 vaccination. This TCR derives from a human donor who received a COVID-19 vaccine. The chain is built from TRBV10-2 and TRBJ2-3; no clear D gene. CDR3 protein: CASRPGTSTDTQYF. The CDR3 DNA sequence: TGCGCCAGCAGGCCAGGTACTAGCACAGATACGCAGTATTTT.